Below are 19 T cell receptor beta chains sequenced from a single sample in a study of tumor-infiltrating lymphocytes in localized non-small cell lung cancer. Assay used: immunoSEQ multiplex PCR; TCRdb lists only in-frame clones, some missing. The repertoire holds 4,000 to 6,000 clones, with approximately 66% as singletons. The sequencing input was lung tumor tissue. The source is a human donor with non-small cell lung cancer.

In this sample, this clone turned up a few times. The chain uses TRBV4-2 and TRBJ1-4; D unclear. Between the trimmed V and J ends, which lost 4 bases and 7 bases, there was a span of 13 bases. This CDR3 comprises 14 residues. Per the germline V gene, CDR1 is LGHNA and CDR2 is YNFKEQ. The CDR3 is CASSLKGSGEKLFF. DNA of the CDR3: TGTGCCAGCAGCCTTAAGGGCAGCGGTGAAAAACTGTTTTTT.

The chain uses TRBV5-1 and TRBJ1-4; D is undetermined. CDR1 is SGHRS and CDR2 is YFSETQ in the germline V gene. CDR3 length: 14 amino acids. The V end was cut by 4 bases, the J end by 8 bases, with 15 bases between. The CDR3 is CASSRAGVEEKLFF. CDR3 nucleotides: TGCGCCAGCAGCAGGGCGGGAGTAGAGGAAAAACTGTTTTTT.

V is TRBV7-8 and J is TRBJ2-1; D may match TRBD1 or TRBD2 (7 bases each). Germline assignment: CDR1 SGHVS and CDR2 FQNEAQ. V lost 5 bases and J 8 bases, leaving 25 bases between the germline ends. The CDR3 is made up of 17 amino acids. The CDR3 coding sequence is TGTGCCAGCAGCACCCGACAGGGAGGGCTGTCGGGCGATGAGCAGTTCTTC. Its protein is CASSTRQGGLSGDEQFF.

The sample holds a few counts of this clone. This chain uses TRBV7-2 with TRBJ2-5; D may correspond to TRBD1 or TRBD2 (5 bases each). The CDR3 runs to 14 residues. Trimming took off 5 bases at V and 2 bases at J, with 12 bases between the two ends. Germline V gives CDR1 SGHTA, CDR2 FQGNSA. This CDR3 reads CASSPDSGQETQYF. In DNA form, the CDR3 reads TGTGCCAGCAGCCCTGACAGCGGTCAAGAGACCCAGTACTTC.

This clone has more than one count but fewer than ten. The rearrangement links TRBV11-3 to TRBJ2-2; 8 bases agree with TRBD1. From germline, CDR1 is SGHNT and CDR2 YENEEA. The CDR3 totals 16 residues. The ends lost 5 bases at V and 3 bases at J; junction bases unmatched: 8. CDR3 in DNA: TGTGCCAGCAGCCCACGGACAGGGCGGTACACCGGGGAGCTGTTTTTT. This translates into CASSPRTGRYTGELFF. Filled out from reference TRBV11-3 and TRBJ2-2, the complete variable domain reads EAGVVQSPRYKIIEKKQPVAFWCNPISGHNTLYWYLQNLGQGPELLIRYENEEAVDDSQLPKDRFSAERLKGVDSTLKIQPAELGDSAVYLCASSPRTGRYTGELFFGEGSRLTVL.

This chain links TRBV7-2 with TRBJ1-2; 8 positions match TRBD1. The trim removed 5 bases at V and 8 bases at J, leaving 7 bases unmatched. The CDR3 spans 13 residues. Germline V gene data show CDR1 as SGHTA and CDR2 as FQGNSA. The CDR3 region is CASSRDRGDGYTF. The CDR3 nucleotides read TGTGCCAGCAGCCGAGACAGGGGAGACGGCTACACCTTC.

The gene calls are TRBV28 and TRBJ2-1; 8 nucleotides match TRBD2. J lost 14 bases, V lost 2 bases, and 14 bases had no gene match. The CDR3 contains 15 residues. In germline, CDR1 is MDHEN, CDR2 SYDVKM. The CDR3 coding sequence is TGTGCCAGCAGTTTACCCGGGGGGGCCAGTCTAGAAGAGTTCTTC. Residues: CASSLPGGASLEEFF.

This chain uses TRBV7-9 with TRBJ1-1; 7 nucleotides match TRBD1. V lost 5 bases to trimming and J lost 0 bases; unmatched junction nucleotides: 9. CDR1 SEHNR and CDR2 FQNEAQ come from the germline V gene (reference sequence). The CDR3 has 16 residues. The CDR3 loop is CASSPGTEFMNTEAFF. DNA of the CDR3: TGTGCCAGCAGCCCTGGGACAGAGTTTATGAACACTGAAGCTTTCTTT.

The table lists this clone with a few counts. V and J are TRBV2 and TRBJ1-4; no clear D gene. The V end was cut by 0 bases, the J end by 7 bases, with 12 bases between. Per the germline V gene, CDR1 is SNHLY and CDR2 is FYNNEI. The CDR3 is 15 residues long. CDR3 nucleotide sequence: TGTGCCAGCAGTGAAGCGCAGGTAGTGAGTGAAAAACTGTTTTTT. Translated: CASSEAQVVSEKLFF.

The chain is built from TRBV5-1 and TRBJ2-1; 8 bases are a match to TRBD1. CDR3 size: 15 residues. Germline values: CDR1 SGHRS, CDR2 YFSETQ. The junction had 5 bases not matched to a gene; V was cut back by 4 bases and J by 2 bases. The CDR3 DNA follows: TGCGCCAGCAGCCGACCGGGACAGGCCTACAATGAGCAGTTCTTC. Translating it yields CASSRPGQAYNEQFF.

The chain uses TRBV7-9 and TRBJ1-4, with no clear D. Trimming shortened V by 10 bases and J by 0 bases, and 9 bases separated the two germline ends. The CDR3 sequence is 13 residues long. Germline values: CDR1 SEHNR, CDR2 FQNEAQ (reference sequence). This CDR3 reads CATEESTNEKLFF. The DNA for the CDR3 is TGTGCCACGGAAGAGTCAACTAATGAAAAACTGTTTTTT.

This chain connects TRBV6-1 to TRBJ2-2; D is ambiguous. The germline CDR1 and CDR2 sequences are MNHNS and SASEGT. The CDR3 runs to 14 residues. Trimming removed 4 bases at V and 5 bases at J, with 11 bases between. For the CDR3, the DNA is TGTGCCAGCAGTGCCGGGCAGCTGACCGGGGAGCTGTTTTTT. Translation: CASSAGQLTGELFF.

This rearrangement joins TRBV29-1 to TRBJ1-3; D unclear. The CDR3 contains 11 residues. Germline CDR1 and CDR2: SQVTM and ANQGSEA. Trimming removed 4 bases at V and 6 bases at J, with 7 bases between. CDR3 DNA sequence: TGCAGCGTTGGTGGCTCAAACACCATATATTTT. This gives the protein CSVGGSNTIYF.

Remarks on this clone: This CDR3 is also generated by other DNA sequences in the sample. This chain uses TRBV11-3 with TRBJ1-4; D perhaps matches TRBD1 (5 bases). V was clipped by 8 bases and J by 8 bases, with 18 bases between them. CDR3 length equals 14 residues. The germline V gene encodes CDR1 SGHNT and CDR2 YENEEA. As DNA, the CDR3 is TGTGCCAGCTCCCCGGTGACTAGGGGCGAAAAACTGTTTTTT. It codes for CASSPVTRGEKLFF.

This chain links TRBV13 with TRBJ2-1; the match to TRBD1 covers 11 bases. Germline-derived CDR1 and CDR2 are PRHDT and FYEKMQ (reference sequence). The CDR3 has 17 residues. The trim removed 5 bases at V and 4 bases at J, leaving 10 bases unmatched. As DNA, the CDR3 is TGTGCCAGCAGCCCCCGCCAGGACAGGGGGCCTTACAATGAGCAGTTCTTC. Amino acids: CASSPRQDRGPYNEQFF.

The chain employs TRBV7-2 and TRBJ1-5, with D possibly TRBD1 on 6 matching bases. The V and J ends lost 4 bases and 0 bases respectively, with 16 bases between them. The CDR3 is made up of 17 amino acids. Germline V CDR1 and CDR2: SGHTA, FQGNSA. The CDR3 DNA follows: TGTGCCAGCAGCTCCGCCGGGACACCGTATAGCAATCAGCCCCAGCATTTT. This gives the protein CASSSAGTPYSNQPQHF.

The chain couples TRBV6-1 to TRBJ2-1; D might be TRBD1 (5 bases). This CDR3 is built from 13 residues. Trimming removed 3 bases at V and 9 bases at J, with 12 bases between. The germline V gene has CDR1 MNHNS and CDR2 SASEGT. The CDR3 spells CASSDTGVVEQFF. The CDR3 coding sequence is TGTGCCAGCAGTGATACAGGAGTAGTTGAGCAGTTCTTC.

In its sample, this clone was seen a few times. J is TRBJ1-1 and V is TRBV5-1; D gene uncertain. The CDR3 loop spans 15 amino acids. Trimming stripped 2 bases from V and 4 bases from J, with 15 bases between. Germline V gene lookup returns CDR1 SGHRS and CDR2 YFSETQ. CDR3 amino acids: CASSFEFGLGTEAFF. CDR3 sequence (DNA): TGCGCCAGCAGCTTCGAGTTTGGACTAGGCACTGAAGCTTTCTTT.

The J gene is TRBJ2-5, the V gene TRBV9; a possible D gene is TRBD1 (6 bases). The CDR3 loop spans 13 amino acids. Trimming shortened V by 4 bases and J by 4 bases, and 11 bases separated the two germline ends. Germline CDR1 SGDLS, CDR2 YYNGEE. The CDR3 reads CASSPRGGETQYF. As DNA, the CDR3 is TGTGCCAGCAGCCCAAGAGGGGGAGAGACCCAGTACTTC.